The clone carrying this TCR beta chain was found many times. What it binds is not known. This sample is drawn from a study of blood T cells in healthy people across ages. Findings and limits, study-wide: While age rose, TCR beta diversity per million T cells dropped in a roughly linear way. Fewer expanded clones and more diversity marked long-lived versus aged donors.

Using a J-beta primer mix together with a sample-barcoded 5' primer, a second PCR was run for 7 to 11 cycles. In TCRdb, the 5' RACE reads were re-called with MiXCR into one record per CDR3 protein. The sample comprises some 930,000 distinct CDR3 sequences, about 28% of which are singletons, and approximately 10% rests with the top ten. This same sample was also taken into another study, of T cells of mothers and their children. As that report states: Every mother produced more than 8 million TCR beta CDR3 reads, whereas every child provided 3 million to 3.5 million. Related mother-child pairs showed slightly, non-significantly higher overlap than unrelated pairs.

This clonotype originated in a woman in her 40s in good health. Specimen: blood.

This CDR3 reads CSARGGGWQETQYF. The CDR3 DNA reads TGCAGTGCTAGAGGGGGGGGCTGGCAAGAGACCCAGTACTTC. The rearrangement uses TRBV20-1 and TRBJ2-5, with D possibly TRBD2 on 7 matching bases. Germline V gene data show CDR1 as DFQATT and CDR2 as SNEGSKA (reference sequence). The CDR3 sequence is 14 residues long. The germline V and J ends were trimmed by 1 base and 2 bases, with 11 bases remaining between them.